This entry describes one TCR beta chain. The data were taken from a study of early T cells in non-severe SARS-CoV-2 infection. CDR1 and CDR2 (germline): SGHKS, YYEKEE (reference sequence). The CDR3 is 14 residues long. With V trimmed by 7 bases and J by 5 bases, 5 bases remained unmatched. Unique molecular identifiers were added to individual cDNA molecules. Via MiXCR, TCRdb re-called the 5' RACE reads, giving one row per CDR3 protein. The table lists roughly 58,000 distinct CDR3 sequences, 6.2% of them singletons, with around 4% in the top ten. The TCR originated in an adult who was a healthcare worker with PCR-confirmed SARS-CoV-2 infection or an uninfected control (not recorded which). The sequencing input was whole blood. The V and J genes are TRBV5-5 and TRBJ2-2; the match to TRBD1 covers 10 bases. Here the CDR3 reads CASLRTGGTGELFF. CDR3 DNA sequence: TGTGCCAGCTTGCGGACAGGGGGAACCGGGGAGCTGTTTTTT.